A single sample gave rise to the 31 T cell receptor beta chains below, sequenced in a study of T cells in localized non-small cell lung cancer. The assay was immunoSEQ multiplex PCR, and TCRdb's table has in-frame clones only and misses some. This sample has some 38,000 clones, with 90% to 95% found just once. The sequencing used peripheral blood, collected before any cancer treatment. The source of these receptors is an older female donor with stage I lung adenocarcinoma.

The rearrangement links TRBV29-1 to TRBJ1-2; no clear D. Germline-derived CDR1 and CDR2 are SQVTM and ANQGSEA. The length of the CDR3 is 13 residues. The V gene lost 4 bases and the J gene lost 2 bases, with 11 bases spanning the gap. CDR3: CSVGLGINYGYTF. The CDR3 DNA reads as TGCAGCGTTGGATTAGGGATCAACTATGGCTACACCTTC.

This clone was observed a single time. CDR3 bases: TGTGCCAGCTCACCACCAGCCGGGGGGGCCAATCCCCGCAATGAGCAGTTCTTC. Its translation: CASSPPAGGANPRNEQFF. The chain has TRBV18 and TRBJ2-1; 8 nucleotides match TRBD2. V shed 0 bases and J 6 bases; nucleotides not matched to a gene: 13. This CDR3 contains 18 residues. Germline V gene lookup returns CDR1 KGHSH and CDR2 LQKENI.

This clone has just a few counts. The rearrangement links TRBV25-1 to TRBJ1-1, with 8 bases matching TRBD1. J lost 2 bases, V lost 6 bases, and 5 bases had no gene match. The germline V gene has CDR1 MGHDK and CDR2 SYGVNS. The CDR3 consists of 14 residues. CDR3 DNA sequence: TGTGCCAGCAGAACAGGGGGTAGAAACACTGAAGCTTTCTTT. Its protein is CASRTGGRNTEAFF. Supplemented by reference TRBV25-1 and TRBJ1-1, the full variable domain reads EADIYQTPRYLVIGTGKKITLECSQTMGHDKMYWYQQDPGMELHLIHYSYGVNSTEKGDLSSESTVSRIRTEHFPLTLESARPSHTSQYLCASRTGGRNTEAFFGQGTRLTVV.

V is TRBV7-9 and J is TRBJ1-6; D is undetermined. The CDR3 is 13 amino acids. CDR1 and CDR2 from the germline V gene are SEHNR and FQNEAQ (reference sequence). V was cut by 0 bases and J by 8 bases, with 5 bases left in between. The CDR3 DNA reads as TGTGCCAGCAGCTTAGCTCGGGATTCACCCCTCCACTTT. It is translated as CASSLARDSPLHF.

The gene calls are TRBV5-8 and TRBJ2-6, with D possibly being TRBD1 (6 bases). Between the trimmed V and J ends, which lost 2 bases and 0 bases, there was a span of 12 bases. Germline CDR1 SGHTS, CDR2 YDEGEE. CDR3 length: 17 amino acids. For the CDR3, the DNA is TGTGCCAGCAGCTTCCAGGGGCTCTTCTCTGGGGCCAACGTCCTGACTTTC. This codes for CASSFQGLFSGANVLTF. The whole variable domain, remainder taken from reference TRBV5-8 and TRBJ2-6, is EAGVTQSPTHLIKTRGQQATLRCSPISGHTSVYWYQQALGLGLQFLLWYDEGEERNRGNFPPRFSGRQFPNYSSELNVNALELEDSALYLCASSFQGLFSGANVLTFGAGSRLTVL.

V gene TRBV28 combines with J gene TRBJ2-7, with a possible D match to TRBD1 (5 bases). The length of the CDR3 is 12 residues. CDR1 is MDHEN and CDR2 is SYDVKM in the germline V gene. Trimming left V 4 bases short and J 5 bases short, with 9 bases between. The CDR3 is CASSSGRDEQYV. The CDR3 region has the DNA TGTGCCAGCAGTTCGGGCAGGGACGAGCAGTACGTC.

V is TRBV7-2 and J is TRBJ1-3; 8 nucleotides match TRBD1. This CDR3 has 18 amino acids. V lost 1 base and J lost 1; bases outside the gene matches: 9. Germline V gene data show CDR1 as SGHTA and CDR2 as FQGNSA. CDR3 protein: CASSLEARGRGSGNTIYF. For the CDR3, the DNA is TGTGCCAGCAGCTTAGAGGCCAGGGGGCGGGGTTCTGGAAACACCATATATTTT.

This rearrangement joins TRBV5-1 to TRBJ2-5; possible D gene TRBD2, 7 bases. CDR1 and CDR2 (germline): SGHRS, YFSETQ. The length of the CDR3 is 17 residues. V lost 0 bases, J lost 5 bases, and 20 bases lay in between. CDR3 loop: CASSLEVWRGQGETQYF. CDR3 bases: TGCGCCAGCAGCTTGGAGGTTTGGCGGGGGCAGGGGGAGACCCAGTACTTC.

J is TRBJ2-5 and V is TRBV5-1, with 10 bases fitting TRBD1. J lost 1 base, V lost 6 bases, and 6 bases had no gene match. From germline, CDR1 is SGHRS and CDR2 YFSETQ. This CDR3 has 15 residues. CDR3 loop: CASTQGQGGQETQYF. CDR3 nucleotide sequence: TGCGCCAGCACTCAAGGACAGGGGGGCCAAGAGACCCAGTACTTC.

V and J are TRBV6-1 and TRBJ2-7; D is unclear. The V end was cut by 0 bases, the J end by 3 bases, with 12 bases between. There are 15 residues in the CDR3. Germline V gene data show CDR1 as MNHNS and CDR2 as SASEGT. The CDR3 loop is CASSEAIQVNYEQYV. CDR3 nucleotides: TGTGCCAGCAGTGAAGCAATTCAGGTGAACTACGAGCAGTACGTC.

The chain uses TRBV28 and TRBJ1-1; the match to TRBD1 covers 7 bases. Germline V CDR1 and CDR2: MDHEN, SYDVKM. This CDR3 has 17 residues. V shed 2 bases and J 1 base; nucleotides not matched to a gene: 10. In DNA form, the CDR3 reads TGTGCCAGCAGTTTAGGGGGTTCGGACAGGCGGAACACTGAAGCTTTCTTT. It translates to CASSLGGSDRRNTEAFF. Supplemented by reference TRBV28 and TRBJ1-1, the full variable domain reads DVKVTQSSRYLVKRTGEKVFLECVQDMDHENMFWYRQDPGLGLRLIYFSYDVKMKEKGDIPEGYSVSREKKERFSLILESASTNQTSMYLCASSLGGSDRRNTEAFFGQGTRLTVV.

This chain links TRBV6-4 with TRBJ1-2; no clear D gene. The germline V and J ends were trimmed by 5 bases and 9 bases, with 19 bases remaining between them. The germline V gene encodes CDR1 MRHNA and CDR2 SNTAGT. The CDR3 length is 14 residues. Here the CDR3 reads CASSPDGVGKSYTF. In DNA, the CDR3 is TGTGCCAGCAGTCCGGACGGGGTGGGTAAGAGCTACACCTTC.

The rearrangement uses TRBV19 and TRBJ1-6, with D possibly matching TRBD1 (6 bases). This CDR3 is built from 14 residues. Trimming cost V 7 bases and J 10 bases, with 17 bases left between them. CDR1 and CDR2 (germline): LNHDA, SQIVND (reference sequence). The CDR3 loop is CASTRDRSGSPLHF. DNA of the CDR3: TGTGCCAGTACCAGAGACAGGTCGGGATCACCCCTCCACTTT.

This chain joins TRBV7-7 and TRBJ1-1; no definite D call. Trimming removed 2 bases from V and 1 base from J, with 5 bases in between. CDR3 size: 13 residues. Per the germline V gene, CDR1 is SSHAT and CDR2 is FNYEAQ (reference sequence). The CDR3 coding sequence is TGTGCCAGCAGCTTAACCGAGAACACTGAAGCTTTCTTT. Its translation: CASSLTENTEAFF.

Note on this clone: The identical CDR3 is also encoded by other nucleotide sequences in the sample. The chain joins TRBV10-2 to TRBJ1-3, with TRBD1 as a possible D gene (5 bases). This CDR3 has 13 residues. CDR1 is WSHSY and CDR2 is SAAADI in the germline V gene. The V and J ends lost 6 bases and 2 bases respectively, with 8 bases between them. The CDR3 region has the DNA TGCGCCAGCAGCCAGGGTACTGGAAACACCATATATTTT. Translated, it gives CASSQGTGNTIYF.

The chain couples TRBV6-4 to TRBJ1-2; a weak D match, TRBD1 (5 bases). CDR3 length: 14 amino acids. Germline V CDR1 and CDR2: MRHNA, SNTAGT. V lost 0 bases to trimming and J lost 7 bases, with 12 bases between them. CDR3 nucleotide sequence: TGTGCCAGCAGTGACTCGCGGGGGGAAGGTGGCTACACCTTC. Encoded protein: CASSDSRGEGGYTF.

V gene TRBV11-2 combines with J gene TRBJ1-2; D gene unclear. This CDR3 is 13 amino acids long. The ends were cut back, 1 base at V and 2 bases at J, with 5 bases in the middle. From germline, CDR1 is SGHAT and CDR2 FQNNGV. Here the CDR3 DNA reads TGTGCCAGCAGCTTAGCGCTGAACTATGGCTACACCTTC. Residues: CASSLALNYGYTF.

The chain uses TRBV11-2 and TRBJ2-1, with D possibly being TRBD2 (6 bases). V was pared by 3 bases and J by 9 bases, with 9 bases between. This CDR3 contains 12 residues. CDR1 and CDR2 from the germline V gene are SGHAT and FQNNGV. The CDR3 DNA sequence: TGTGCCAGCAGCTTGGGGGGAGTTGAGCAGTTCTTC. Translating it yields CASSLGGVEQFF.

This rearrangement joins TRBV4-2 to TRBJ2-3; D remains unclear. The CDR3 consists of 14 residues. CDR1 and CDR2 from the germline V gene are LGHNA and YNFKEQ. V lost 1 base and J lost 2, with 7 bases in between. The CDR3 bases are TGTGCCAGCAGCCAAGGAGGAAACACAGATACGCAGTATTTT. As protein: CASSQGGNTDTQYF.

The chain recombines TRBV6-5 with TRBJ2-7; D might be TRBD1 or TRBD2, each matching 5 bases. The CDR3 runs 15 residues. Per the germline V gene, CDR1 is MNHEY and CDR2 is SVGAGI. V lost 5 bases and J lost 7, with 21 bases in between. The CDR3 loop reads CASSPSGTRSGEQYV. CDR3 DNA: TGTGCCAGCAGTCCGTCCGGGACGAGGTCTGGGGAGCAGTACGTC.

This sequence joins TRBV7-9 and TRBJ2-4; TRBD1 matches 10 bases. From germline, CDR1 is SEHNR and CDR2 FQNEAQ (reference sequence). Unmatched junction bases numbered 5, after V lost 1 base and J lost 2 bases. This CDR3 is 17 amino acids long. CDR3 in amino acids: CASSLGGQGLTKNIQYF. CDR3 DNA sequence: TGTGCCAGCAGCTTAGGGGGACAGGGGTTAACCAAAAACATTCAGTACTTC.

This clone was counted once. The DNA of the CDR3 is TGTGCCAGCACCCGGGGGCCTAAAGAGACCCAGTACTTC. This translates into CASTRGPKETQYF. This chain joins TRBV6-6 and TRBJ2-5, with D possibly called TRBD1 or TRBD2 (6 bases each). This CDR3 is built from 13 residues. CDR1 and CDR2 (germline): MNHNY, SVGAGI (reference sequence). V was trimmed by 7 bases and J by 3 bases, leaving 12 bases between them.

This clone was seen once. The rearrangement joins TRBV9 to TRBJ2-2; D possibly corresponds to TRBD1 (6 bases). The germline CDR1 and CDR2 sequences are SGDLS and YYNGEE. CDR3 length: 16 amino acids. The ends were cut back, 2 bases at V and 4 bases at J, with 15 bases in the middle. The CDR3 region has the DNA TGTGCCAGCAGCGTGAGACAGGTCCGAAGCACCGGGGAGCTGTTTTTT. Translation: CASSVRQVRSTGELFF.

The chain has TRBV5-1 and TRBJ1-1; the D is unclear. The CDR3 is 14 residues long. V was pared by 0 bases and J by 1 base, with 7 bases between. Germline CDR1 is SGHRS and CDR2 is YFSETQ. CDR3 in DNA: TGCGCCAGCAGCTTGGACAGTACGAACACTGAAGCTTTCTTT. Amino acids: CASSLDSTNTEAFF.

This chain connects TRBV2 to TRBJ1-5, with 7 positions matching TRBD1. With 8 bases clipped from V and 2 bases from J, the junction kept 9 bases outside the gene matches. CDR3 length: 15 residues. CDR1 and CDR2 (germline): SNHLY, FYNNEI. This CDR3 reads CASSTPGGGNQPQHF. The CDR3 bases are TGTGCCAGCTCAACCCCAGGGGGGGGCAATCAGCCCCAGCATTTT.

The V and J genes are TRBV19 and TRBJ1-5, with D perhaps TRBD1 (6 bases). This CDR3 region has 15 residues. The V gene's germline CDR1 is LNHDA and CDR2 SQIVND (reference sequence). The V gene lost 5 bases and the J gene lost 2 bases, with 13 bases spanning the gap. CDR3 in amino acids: CASSARDKGNQPQHF. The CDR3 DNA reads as TGTGCCAGTAGTGCCCGGGACAAAGGCAATCAGCCCCAGCATTTT.

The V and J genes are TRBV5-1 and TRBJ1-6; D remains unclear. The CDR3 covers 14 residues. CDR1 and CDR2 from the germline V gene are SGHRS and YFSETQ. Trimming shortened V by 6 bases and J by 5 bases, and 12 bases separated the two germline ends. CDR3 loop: CASTDQSNNSPLHF. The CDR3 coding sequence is TGCGCCAGCACTGACCAGTCAAATAATTCACCCCTCCACTTT.

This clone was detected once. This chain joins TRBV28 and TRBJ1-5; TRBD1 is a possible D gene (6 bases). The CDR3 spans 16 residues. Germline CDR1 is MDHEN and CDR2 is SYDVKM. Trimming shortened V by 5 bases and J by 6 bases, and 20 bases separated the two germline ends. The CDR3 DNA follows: TGTGCCAGCAGTCCATATGGGGGGGCAGGACGTCAGCCCCAGCATTTT. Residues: CASSPYGGAGRQPQHF.

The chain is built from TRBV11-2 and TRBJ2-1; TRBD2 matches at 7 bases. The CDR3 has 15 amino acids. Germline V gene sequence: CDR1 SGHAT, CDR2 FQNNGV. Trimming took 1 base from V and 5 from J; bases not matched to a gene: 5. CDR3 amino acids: CASSLAGLADNEQFF. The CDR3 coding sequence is TGTGCCAGCAGCTTAGCCGGGCTAGCGGACAATGAGCAGTTCTTC.

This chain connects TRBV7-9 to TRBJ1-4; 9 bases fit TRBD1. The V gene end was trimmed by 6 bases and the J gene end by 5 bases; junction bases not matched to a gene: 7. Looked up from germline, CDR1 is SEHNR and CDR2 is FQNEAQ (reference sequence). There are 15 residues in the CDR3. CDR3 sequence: CASRRIGQGNEKLFF. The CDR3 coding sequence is TGTGCCAGCAGGCGTATCGGACAGGGGAATGAAAAACTGTTTTTT.

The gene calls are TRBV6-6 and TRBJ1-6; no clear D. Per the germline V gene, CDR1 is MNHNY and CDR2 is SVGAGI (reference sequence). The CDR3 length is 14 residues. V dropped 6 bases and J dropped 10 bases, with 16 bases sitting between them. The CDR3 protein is CASRLTSGQSPLHF. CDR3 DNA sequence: TGTGCCAGCAGACTAACGAGCGGGCAGTCACCCCTCCACTTT.